What follows are 9 T cell receptor beta chains derived from one specimen sequenced in a study of patients and donors after allogeneic stem cell transplantation. TCRdb re-called the RT-PCR reads with MiXCR, one entry per CDR3 protein. Altogether 150,000 to 200,000 distinct CDR3 sequences are present, approximately 41% being singletons, with the ten largest covering around 35%. Material: blood, either unsorted or a sorted T cell fraction (not recorded which). The receptors shown here come from a human donor who was either an allogeneic HSCT recipient or a stem cell or donor lymphocyte infusion donor (not recorded which). It is not recorded whose cells these are; they may come from a transplant donor.

V usage is TRBV2 and J usage is TRBJ2-3; D possibly corresponds to TRBD1 (6 bases). CDR3 length equals 13 residues. Germline CDR1 and CDR2: SNHLY and FYNNEI. V was trimmed by 5 bases and J by 7 bases, leaving 13 bases between them. The CDR3 is CASSQRTGYTQYF. CDR3 DNA sequence: TGTGCCAGCAGTCAGCGCACAGGGTATACGCAGTATTTT. The variable domain in full, with the rest retrieved from reference TRBV2 and TRBJ2-3, is EPEVTQTPSHQVTQMGQEVILRCVPISNHLYFYWYRQILGQKVEFLVSFYNNEISEKSEIFDDQFSVERPDGSNFTLKIRSTKLEDSAMYFCASSQRTGYTQYFGPGTRLTVL.

V gene TRBV18 combines with J gene TRBJ2-5; possibly TRBD2 for D (5 bases). The V end was cut by 3 bases, the J end by 4 bases, with 12 bases between. Germline assignment: CDR1 KGHSH and CDR2 LQKENI. The CDR3 has 14 residues. CDR3 DNA sequence: TGTGCCAGCTCACCCCCCGAGGGTCGAGAGACCCAGTACTTC. Translation: CASSPPEGRETQYF.

In its sample, this clonotype was seen a few times. V usage is TRBV27 and J usage is TRBJ1-1; 11 bases line up with TRBD1. This CDR3 has 19 amino acids. Unmatched junction bases numbered 13, after V lost 4 bases and J lost 0 bases. Germline V gene data show CDR1 as MNHEY and CDR2 as SMNVEV (reference sequence). As DNA, the CDR3 is TGTGCCAGCAGTTCCCACCCTCCGGGACAGGGGGGCATGAACACTGAAGCTTTCTTT. Amino acids: CASSSHPPGQGGMNTEAFF.

This clonotype was recorded many times. The chain recombines TRBV12-3 or TRBV12-4 with TRBJ1-1, with TRBD1 identical over 9 bases. This CDR3 contains 15 residues. The ends lost 1 base at V and 0 bases at J; junction bases unmatched: 0. The CDR3 protein is CASSLGDRVNTEAFF. The CDR3 nucleotides are TGTGCCAGCAGTTTAGGGGACAGGGTGAACACTGAAGCTTTCTTT.

The V call is TRBV7-9, the J call TRBJ2-1; D is undetermined. CDR1 and CDR2 from the germline V gene are SEHNR and FQNEAQ (reference sequence). The CDR3 is 17 amino acids. The V and J ends lost 5 bases and 2 bases respectively, with 19 bases between them. Here the CDR3 DNA reads TGTGCCAGCAGCCATAGCCTTAAGACCACGCCCTACAATGAGCAGTTCTTC. Translation gives CASSHSLKTTPYNEQFF.

This clonotype was observed a few times. The chain combines TRBV5-6 with TRBJ2-1; TRBD2 matches 12 bases. The ends lost 1 base at V and 5 bases at J; junction bases unmatched: 4. CDR1 and CDR2 (germline): SGHDT, YYEEEE. This CDR3 contains 16 residues. For the CDR3, the DNA is TGTGCCAGCAGCTTGCGAAGGACTAGCGGGAACAATGAGCAGTTCTTC. Translated, it gives CASSLRRTSGNNEQFF.

This chain joins TRBV15 and TRBJ2-7; weak D call: TRBD2 (5 bases). The germline CDR1 and CDR2 sequences are LNHNV and YYDKDF (reference sequence). Deletions cut 5 bases from V and 3 bases from J, with 17 bases between. The CDR3 has 15 amino acids. Written as DNA, the CDR3 is TGTGCCACCAGCGCCCACCCCGGAGGAGTCTACGAGCAGTACTTC. Protein product: CATSAHPGGVYEQYF.

This clonotype turned up a few times. This chain uses TRBV7-2 with TRBJ1-3; 8 bases map to TRBD1. Germline V gene data show CDR1 as SGHTA and CDR2 as FQGNSA. V shed 5 bases, J shed 0 bases, and the junction held 15 bases outside the gene matches. There are 19 residues in the CDR3. CDR3 amino acids: CASSPNPPRQGSSGNTIYF. DNA for the CDR3: TGTGCCAGCAGCCCCAATCCCCCTCGACAGGGGAGCTCTGGAAACACCATATATTTT.

The chain joins TRBV5-6 to TRBJ2-7; the D gene could be TRBD1 or TRBD2 (5 bases each). Germline-derived CDR1 and CDR2 are SGHDT and YYEEEE. V was pared by 6 bases and J by 3 bases, with 16 bases between. CDR3 length: 14 amino acids. The CDR3 loop is CASTQGASNYEQYF. CDR3 coding DNA: TGTGCCAGCACCCAGGGAGCCTCTAACTACGAGCAGTACTTC.